This TCR beta chain derives from a study of CD8+ T cells in alopecia areata. Extracted from the samples, RNA was reverse transcribed into cDNA to serve as the sequencing template. Assay used: immunoSEQ multiplex PCR; TCRdb lists only in-frame clones, some missing. Of roughly 180,000 clones in the sample, 40% to 55% were seen once. Stated treatment: oral pan-JAK inhibitor, 5-10 mg twice daily. Germline V gives CDR1 SGHRS, CDR2 YFSETQ. This CDR3 has 12 residues. The trim removed 4 bases at V and 7 bases at J, leaving 5 bases unmatched. This sequence originates from a human donor with alopecia areata. This specimen consisted of CD8+ T cells sorted from blood, obtained around week 53, from a patient treated with tofacitinib. The chain employs TRBV5-1 and TRBJ2-7, with 7 bases fitting TRBD1. The chain's CDR3 is CASSPGGWEQYF. Written as DNA, the CDR3 is TGCGCCAGCAGCCCAGGGGGATGGGAGCAGTACTTC. Drawing the rest from reference TRBV5-1 and TRBJ2-7, the complete variable domain is KAGVTQTPRYLIKTRGQQVTLSCSPISGHRSVSWYQQTPGQGLQFLFEYFSETQRNKGNFPGRFSGRQFSNSRSEMNVSTLELGDSALYLCASSPGGWEQYFGPGTRLTVT.